This TCR beta chain was obtained from a study of cytotoxic CD8 clonotypes in ibrutinib-treated CLL. A note on this clone: Antigen specificity is unknown.

Whole-study results and caveats: Among the clonotypes, public ones were uncommon and contracted or held stable on treatment.

V dropped 7 bases and J dropped 0 bases, with 10 bases sitting between them. The CDR3 has 14 amino acids. Germline CDR1 and CDR2: SNHLY and FYNNEI. Data came from immunoSEQ multiplex PCR; TCRdb stores just in-frame clones and leaves some out. The data contain over 250,000 clones, 70% to 80% of them seen just once; the ten biggest clones take up 5.6%. This clonotype was sampled from a human donor with chronic lymphocytic leukemia. Material: PBMCs, obtained at disease progression, from a patient treated with ibrutinib. J is TRBJ1-5 and V is TRBV2; possible D gene TRBD1, 6 bases. CDR3 nucleotides: TGTGCCAGCACCCGAGGGGGTAGCAATCAGCCCCAGCATTTT. Translated: CASTRGGSNQPQHF.